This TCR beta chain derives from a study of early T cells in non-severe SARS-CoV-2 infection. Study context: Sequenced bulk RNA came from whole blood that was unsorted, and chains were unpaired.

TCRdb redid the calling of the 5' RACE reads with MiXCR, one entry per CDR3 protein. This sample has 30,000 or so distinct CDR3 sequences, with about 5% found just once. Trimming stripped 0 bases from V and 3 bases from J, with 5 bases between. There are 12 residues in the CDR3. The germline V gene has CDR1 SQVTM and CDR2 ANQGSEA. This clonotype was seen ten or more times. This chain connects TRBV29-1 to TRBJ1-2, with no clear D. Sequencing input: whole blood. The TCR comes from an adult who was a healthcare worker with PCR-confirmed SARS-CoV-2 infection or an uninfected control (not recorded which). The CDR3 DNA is TGCAGCGTTGAAGACTTAGACTATGGCTACACCTTC. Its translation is CSVEDLDYGYTF.